A single sample gave rise to the 31 T cell receptor beta chains below, sequenced in a study of cytomegalovirus exposure and HLA in healthy donors. Researchers ran the PCR with 60 Vbeta and 13 Jbeta primers. Assay: immunoSEQ multiplex PCR; the TCRdb copy retains only in-frame clones and omits some. The sample lists 130,000 or so clones, 60% to 85% occurring once. The sequencing sample was made of PBMCs. All receptors derive from a woman in her 40s in good health and CMV-seropositive.

V gene TRBV30 combines with J gene TRBJ1-2, with D uncertain. The CDR3 length is 16 residues. From germline, CDR1 is GTSNPN and CDR2 SVGIG (reference sequence). Trimming took 1 base from V and 4 from J, leaving 19 bases between them. The DNA for the CDR3 is TGTGCCTGGAGTGCCGACCGATGGGGTGGGAGCTATGGCTACACCTTC. The encoded protein is CAWSADRWGGSYGYTF.

This clone was observed a single time. The V and J genes are TRBV7-6 and TRBJ2-7, with D possibly matching TRBD1 (6 bases). The CDR3 is 16 amino acids. Per the germline V gene, CDR1 is SGHVS and CDR2 is FNYEAQ. The germline V and J ends were trimmed by 5 bases and 0 bases, with 17 bases remaining between them. The CDR3 coding sequence is TGTGCCAGCAGCCCAAGACCGGGACAAAACTCCTACGAGCAGTACTTC. Translating gives CASSPRPGQNSYEQYF.

The chain recombines TRBV30 with TRBJ2-6; D unresolved. Germline CDR1 is GTSNPN and CDR2 is SVGIG (reference sequence). The CDR3 is 13 residues long. V was shortened by 0 bases and J by 3 bases, with 3 bases between the two germline ends. This CDR3 is CAWSVGGANVLTF. The CDR3 nucleotides are TGTGCCTGGAGTGTCGGTGGGGCCAACGTCCTGACTTTC.

This chain connects TRBV7-2 to TRBJ1-2; 9 bases map to TRBD1. The CDR3 is 14 amino acids. Germline CDR1 SGHTA, CDR2 FQGNSA. The junction had 3 bases not matched to a gene; V was cut back by 5 bases and J by 2 bases. In DNA, the CDR3 is TGTGCCAGCAGCCCCGACAGGGGGAACTATGGCTACACCTTC. Its protein is CASSPDRGNYGYTF.

The chain has TRBV10-3 and TRBJ2-7; TRBD2 agrees at 10 bases. V was clipped by 6 bases and J by 7 bases; unmatched bases: 6. Germline lookup yields CDR1 ENHRY and CDR2 SYGVKD. The CDR3 is 13 amino acids. This CDR3 is CAIRGTSDGEQYF. CDR3 coding DNA: TGTGCCATCAGGGGGACTAGCGACGGAGAGCAGTACTTC.

The J gene is TRBJ2-5, the V gene TRBV29-1, with 12 bases identical to TRBD2. Germline trimming cut 6 bases from V and 3 bases from J; bases unmatched to any gene: 5. CDR1 and CDR2 from the germline V gene are SQVTM and ANQGSEA. The CDR3 contains 14 residues. The CDR3 sequence: CSVRTSGNKETQYF. In DNA, the CDR3 is TGCAGCGTGAGGACTAGCGGGAATAAAGAGACCCAGTACTTC.

There are a few counts of this clone. One end of the junction is discordant with germline, which a read error may explain. The V call is TRBV7-7, the J call TRBJ2-3; no definite D call. This CDR3 comprises 14 residues. The germline V gene encodes CDR1 SSHAT and CDR2 FNYEAQ (reference sequence). CDR3 coding DNA: TGTGCTAGCAGCTTAGCATCACACACAGATACGCAGTATTTT. It is translated as CASSLASHTDTQYF.

J is TRBJ1-5 and V is TRBV5-1, with TRBD1 matching over 9 bases. CDR1 is SGHRS and CDR2 is YFSETQ in the germline V gene. V gave up 7 bases and J gave up 0 bases; unmatched junction bases: 14. CDR3 size: 18 residues. The CDR3 nucleotides are TGCGCCAGCCACCACCACCGACAGGGGGTAGATAGCAATCAGCCCCAGCATTTT. It is translated as CASHHHRQGVDSNQPQHF.

This clone has just a few counts. The rearrangement uses TRBV5-1 and TRBJ1-4; D unresolved. The CDR3 is 16 residues long. CDR1 is SGHRS, CDR2 YFSETQ, per germline. Trimming took off 5 bases at V and 3 bases at J, with 17 bases between the two ends. The CDR3 DNA reads TGCGCCAGCAGTTCGAGGGTCCAGGAGCCTAATGAAAAACTGTTTTTT. This gives the protein CASSSRVQEPNEKLFF. The entire variable domain, with the rest obtained from reference TRBV5-1 and TRBJ1-4, is as follows: KAGVTQTPRYLIKTRGQQVTLSCSPISGHRSVSWYQQTPGQGLQFLFEYFSETQRNKGNFPGRFSGRQFSNSRSEMNVSTLELGDSALYLCASSSRVQEPNEKLFFGSGTQLSVL.

V usage is TRBV15 and J usage is TRBJ1-3; tentatively, D is TRBD1 (6 bases). The CDR3 has 15 amino acids. Between the trimmed V and J ends, which lost 4 bases and 0 bases, there was a span of 10 bases. Germline loops: CDR1 LNHNV, CDR2 YYDKDF (reference sequence). The CDR3 DNA sequence: TGTGCCACCAGCATGGGACAAAGCTCTGGAAACACCATATATTTT. This codes for CATSMGQSSGNTIYF.

The chain links TRBV18 to TRBJ2-5; D gene unclear. The CDR3 has 13 residues. V dropped 6 bases and J dropped 4 bases, with 12 bases sitting between them. CDR1 and CDR2 from the germline V gene are KGHSH and LQKENI. For the CDR3, the DNA is TGTGCCAGCTCCCTGACATGGTCAGAGACCCAGTACTTC. This translates into CASSLTWSETQYF.

DNA of the CDR3: TGCAGCGTTGGGCTCTCGGACAGGGAGAACACTGAAGCTTTCTTT. Residues: CSVGLSDRENTEAFF. The J gene is TRBJ1-1, the V gene TRBV29-1; TRBD1 matches 8 bases. V dropped 4 bases and J dropped 1; count of bases not matched to a gene: 8. The CDR3 runs to 15 residues. CDR1 SQVTM and CDR2 ANQGSEA come from the germline V gene.

This clone came up once. DNA for the CDR3: TGTGCCTGGAGTGGGGAAGCGGGAGCGGCAGATACGCAGTATTTT. It specifies CAWSGEAGAADTQYF. The chain has TRBV30 and TRBJ2-3, with 8 bases matching TRBD2. Trimming removed 1 base from V and 4 bases from J; junction bases left unmatched: 7. The CDR3 length is 15 residues. Germline CDR1 GTSNPN, CDR2 SVGIG (reference sequence).

This chain connects TRBV7-2 to TRBJ2-7, with TRBD2 matching 7 bases. The junction had 5 bases not matched to a gene; V was cut back by 3 bases and J by 3 bases. The germline CDR1 and CDR2 sequences are SGHTA and FQGNSA. The CDR3 spans 14 residues. CDR3 nucleotide sequence: TGTGCCAGCAGCTTCGTCGGGGGGAACTACGAGCAGTACTTC. Translating gives CASSFVGGNYEQYF.

The CDR3 nucleotides are TGTGCCAGCTCACCGGTGGCGGGAGGGGGGAATGAGCAGTTCTTC. This codes for CASSPVAGGGNEQFF. The rearrangement joins TRBV18 to TRBJ2-1; 9 bases line up with TRBD2. Germline CDR1 and CDR2: KGHSH and LQKENI. The CDR3 covers 15 residues. The V gene end was trimmed by 3 bases and the J gene end by 7 bases; junction bases not matched to a gene: 7.

In this sample, this clone turned up a few times. The genes are TRBV27 and TRBJ1-5, with 7 nucleotides matching TRBD1. Germline CDR1 reads MNHEY; CDR2 reads SMNVEV (reference sequence). The CDR3 is 16 residues long. Trimming at V came to 5 bases and at J to 0 bases, leaving 7 bases not matched to a gene. In DNA form, the CDR3 reads TGTGCCAGCAGTCAGAACAGGGGATATAGCAATCAGCCCCAGCATTTT. Translation gives CASSQNRGYSNQPQHF.

In the case of this clone: The same CDR3 can be traced to other DNA sequences in this sample. This chain uses TRBV4-3 with TRBJ2-7, with D maybe TRBD1 (6 bases). Germline V CDR1 and CDR2: LGHNA, YSLEER. The CDR3 is 15 residues long. Deletions cut 0 bases from V and 2 bases from J, with 11 bases between. The CDR3 DNA reads as TGCGCCAGCAGCCAAGATTGGCCAGGGGCCTACGAGCAGTACTTC. It translates to CASSQDWPGAYEQYF.

This clone appeared once. The chain combines TRBV27 with TRBJ1-2; the match to TRBD1 covers 7 bases. The CDR3 runs to 14 residues. The ends lost 8 bases at V and 4 bases at J; junction bases unmatched: 10. Germline-derived CDR1 and CDR2 are MNHEY and SMNVEV (reference sequence). The CDR3 protein is CASCRAGQPYGYTF. The CDR3, as DNA: TGTGCCAGCTGCCGGGCGGGACAGCCCTATGGCTACACCTTC.

This clone showed up just a few times. V and J are TRBV9 and TRBJ2-1, with a weak D call TRBD2 (7 bases). This CDR3 is built from 16 residues. CDR1 and CDR2 (germline): SGDLS, YYNGEE. Between the trimmed V and J ends, which lost 0 bases and 6 bases, there was a span of 16 bases. As DNA, the CDR3 is TGTGCCAGCAGCGTAGTAGGGGGGGCAGGGGCCAATGAGCAGTTCTTC. Its protein is CASSVVGGAGANEQFF.

The V call is TRBV29-1, the J call TRBJ1-2; D might be TRBD1 (6 bases). This CDR3 comprises 14 residues. Germline loops: CDR1 SQVTM, CDR2 ANQGSEA. Trimming removed 6 bases from V and 7 bases from J, with 21 bases in between. CDR3 amino acids: CSVLPRGQGIGYTF. DNA for the CDR3: TGCAGCGTCCTACCGCGGGGGCAGGGAATTGGCTACACCTTC.

The CDR3 loop is CASSSPSYEQYF. CDR3 DNA: TGTGCCAGCAGTTCCCCGTCCTACGAGCAGTACTTC. The chain has TRBV28 and TRBJ2-7; no clear D gene. V lost 4 bases, J lost 1 base, and 5 bases lay in between. The CDR3 has 12 residues. Germline assignment: CDR1 MDHEN and CDR2 SYDVKM.

V is TRBV23-1 and J is TRBJ2-1; D remains unclear. TRBV23-1 has ORF status, its function being uncertain. Trimming took off 5 bases at V and 9 bases at J, with 17 bases between the two ends. This CDR3 contains 14 residues. CDR3 in amino acids: CASSKKEPGAEQFF. The CDR3 DNA follows: TGCGCCAGCAGTAAGAAAGAACCAGGCGCTGAGCAGTTCTTC.

The chain links TRBV7-3 to TRBJ1-2; D is possibly TRBD1 (5 bases). Germline V gene data show CDR1 as SGHTA and CDR2 as FQGTGA. Trimming removed 5 bases at V and 8 bases at J, with 15 bases between. The CDR3 sequence is 13 residues long. The CDR3 DNA follows: TGTGCCAGCAGCGGACGGGACTCCACGGGCTACACCTTC. It codes for CASSGRDSTGYTF.

This clone was counted between two and nine times. The chain is built from TRBV29-1 and TRBJ1-2; D is unresolved. Trimming removed 1 base from V and 1 base from J, with 4 bases in between. This CDR3 region has 12 residues. CDR1 is SQVTM and CDR2 is ANQGSEA in the germline V gene. In DNA form, the CDR3 reads TGCAGCGTTGAAGTAGATAACTATGGCTACACCTTC. As protein: CSVEVDNYGYTF.

The chain joins TRBV4-1 to TRBJ2-1; D is possibly TRBD2 (7 bases). This CDR3 comprises 18 residues. V was trimmed by 1 base and J by 2 bases, leaving 18 bases between them. Germline V gene data show CDR1 as MGHRA and CDR2 as YSYEKL. For the CDR3, the DNA is TGCGCCAGCAGCCAAGTGGATGGGGGGGCCGGAACCTACAATGAGCAGTTCTTC. It encodes CASSQVDGGAGTYNEQFF.

This clone was observed a handful of times. This chain uses TRBV7-9 with TRBJ2-3, with 9 bases aligning to TRBD2. V lost 8 bases to trimming and J lost 2 bases; unmatched junction nucleotides: 11. The CDR3 spans 16 residues. Germline CDR1 SEHNR, CDR2 FQNEAQ (reference sequence). As DNA, the CDR3 is TGTGCCAGCGGCGGGGGGGCGGGGGCCCCCACAGATACGCAGTATTTT. It translates to CASGGGAGAPTDTQYF. The variable domain in full, completed from reference TRBV7-9 and TRBJ2-3, reads DTGVSQNPRHKITKRGQNVTFRCDPISEHNRLYWYRQTLGQGPEFLTYFQNEAQLEKSRLLSDRFSAERPKGSFSTLEIQRTEQGDSAMYLCASGGGAGAPTDTQYFGPGTRLTVL.

The chain carries TRBV19 and TRBJ1-2, with D possibly being TRBD1 (5 bases). The germline V gene encodes CDR1 LNHDA and CDR2 SQIVND (reference sequence). V lost 5 bases to trimming and J lost 6 bases, with 22 bases between them. The CDR3 has 16 amino acids. The CDR3 DNA follows: TGTGCCAGTAGTCCCCCTTATGTGGGGCTGGACGATGGCTACACCTTC. It translates to CASSPPYVGLDDGYTF.

As DNA, the CDR3 is TGCGCCAGCAGCTTGACAGGTGCCCTACAAGAGACCCAGTACTTC. It is translated as CASSLTGALQETQYF. This chain connects TRBV5-1 to TRBJ2-5; tentative D call: TRBD1 (5 bases). The CDR3 extends over 15 amino acids. Trimming took off 1 base at V and 2 bases at J, with 12 bases between the two ends. CDR1 is SGHRS and CDR2 is YFSETQ in the germline V gene.

This clone has only a few counts. The chain employs TRBV19 and TRBJ2-5; the D gene is possibly TRBD1 (6 bases). The V and J ends lost 5 bases and 3 bases respectively, with 13 bases between them. This CDR3 spans 14 amino acids. Germline V gene data show CDR1 as LNHDA and CDR2 as SQIVND (reference sequence). The CDR3 DNA follows: TGTGCCAGTAGTGCCGGAACAGGGAAAGAGACCCAGTACTTC. Its translation: CASSAGTGKETQYF. Full variable domain (rest looked up from reference TRBV19 and TRBJ2-5): DGGITQSPKYLFRKEGQNVTLSCEQNLNHDAMYWYRQDPGQGLRLIYYSQIVNDFQKGDIAEGYSVSREKKESFPLTVTSAQKNPTAFYLCASSAGTGKETQYFGPGTRLLVL.

In its sample, this clone was seen once. This chain joins TRBV7-9 and TRBJ2-2; 13 nucleotides line up with TRBD2. This CDR3 has 16 residues. CDR1 and CDR2 from the germline V gene are SEHNR and FQNEAQ (reference sequence). V dropped 4 bases and J dropped 6; count of bases not matched to a gene: 5. The CDR3 DNA reads as TGTGCCAGCAGCTCCGGACTAGCGGGAGTTTCCGGGGAGCTGTTTTTT. This translates into CASSSGLAGVSGELFF. Variable domain in full (rest from reference TRBV7-9 and TRBJ2-2): DTGVSQNPRHKITKRGQNVTFRCDPISEHNRLYWYRQTLGQGPEFLTYFQNEAQLEKSRLLSDRFSAERPKGSFSTLEIQRTEQGDSAMYLCASSSGLAGVSGELFFGEGSRLTVL.

This rearrangement joins TRBV5-1 to TRBJ1-6, with D maybe TRBD1 (5 bases). The CDR3 has 18 amino acids. The V end lost 1 base, the J end lost 10 bases, and 24 bases lay between the germline ends. Germline CDR1 reads SGHRS; CDR2 reads YFSETQ. The CDR3 region is CASSLRGPVEGRGSPLHF. CDR3 DNA: TGCGCCAGCAGCTTGCGGGGCCCGGTGGAGGGACGAGGGTCACCCCTCCACTTT. Looking up the rest from reference TRBV5-1 and TRBJ1-6 gives the full variable domain: KAGVTQTPRYLIKTRGQQVTLSCSPISGHRSVSWYQQTPGQGLQFLFEYFSETQRNKGNFPGRFSGRQFSNSRSEMNVSTLELGDSALYLCASSLRGPVEGRGSPLHFGNGTRLTVT.